This T cell receptor (beta chain) was obtained from a study of beta chain features in type 1 diabetes. Overall study context: Age, gender and cell yields were alike across patients and healthy donors. Findings and caveats of the study: Cells that show high TCR expression could be over-represented by cDNA sequencing.

Germline lookup yields CDR1 MNHNS and CDR2 SASEGT. The CDR3 runs to 17 residues. Germline trimming cut 4 bases from V and 0 bases from J; bases unmatched to any gene: 7. Reverse transcribing all isolated RNA meant expressed TCRB transcripts were sequenced. TCRdb's table, derived via immunoSEQ multiplex PCR, lists solely in-frame clones and lacks some. The sample includes some 330,000 clones, 9.5% to 12% of them seen just once. Donors underwent one heparinised blood draw, 100 to 150 mL on average. In this sample, this clone turned up a few times. The target antigen is unknown. V usage is TRBV6-1 and J usage is TRBJ2-7; TRBD1 matches at 12 bases. Material for sequencing was naive CD4+ T cells from blood. This clonotype was obtained from a woman in her 30s in good health. The DNA of the CDR3 is TGTGCCAGCAGTGGCCGGGACAGGGGGCCTAGCTCCTACGAGCAGTACTTC. Translation: CASSGRDRGPSSYEQYF.